The next 22 T cell receptor beta chains were all read from a single sample in a study of T cells in Graves' hyperthyroidism and ophthalmopathy. TCR beta CDR3 regions were amplified from RNA transcripts. RT-PCR in the first round (using the HTBI primer set) targeted the TCR CDR3. MiXCR, applied by TCRdb to the multiplex PCR reads, yields one record per CDR3 protein. The table includes some 370,000 distinct CDR3 sequences, roughly 13% detected once. Sequenced: blood. The receptors come from a man aged 50-60 years with Graves' ophthalmopathy.

This clonotype occurred a few times. The chain has TRBV9 and TRBJ2-2; either TRBD1 or TRBD2 may supply D (6 bases each). Germline lookup yields CDR1 SGDLS and CDR2 YYNGEE. V was shortened by 0 bases and J by 6 bases, with 12 bases between the two germline ends. The CDR3 is made up of 15 amino acids. The CDR3 sequence is CASSVGGASPGELFF. DNA of the CDR3: TGTGCCAGCAGCGTAGGGGGGGCCAGTCCCGGGGAGCTGTTTTTT. The whole variable domain, filled in from reference TRBV9 and TRBJ2-2, reads DSGVTQTPKHLITATGQRVTLRCSPRSGDLSVYWYQQSLDQGLQFLIQYYNGEERAKGNILERFSAQQFPDLHSELNLSSLELGDSALYFCASSVGGASPGELFFGEGSRLTVL.

This clonotype was picked up many times. V usage is TRBV11-3 and J usage is TRBJ1-1, with D tentatively TRBD1 (5 bases). CDR1 and CDR2 (germline): SGHNT, YENEEA. This CDR3 spans 14 amino acids. The V gene lost 3 bases and the J gene lost 5 bases, with 13 bases spanning the gap. The CDR3 DNA sequence: TGTGCCAGCAGCTTTAAGGGGTTGATAACTGAAGCTTTCTTT. Its protein is CASSFKGLITEAFF.

This clonotype was seen at least ten times. The CDR3 nucleotides are TGTGCCAGCAGTTTGTCGGGGGAGACCCAGTACTTC. It specifies CASSLSGETQYF. The chain combines TRBV12-3 or TRBV12-4 with TRBJ2-5; tentatively, D is TRBD2 (5 bases). This CDR3 is built from 12 residues. Trimming stripped 3 bases from V and 5 bases from J, with 7 bases between.

In the case of this clonotype: Sequence at one end of the junction differs from germline and may be a read error. The genes are TRBV2 and TRBJ1-2; 9 positions agree with TRBD1. The V gene's germline CDR1 is SNHLY and CDR2 FYNNEI. The CDR3 is 13 residues long. This chain's CDR3 is CASRGQGTDGYAF. The CDR3 coding sequence is TGTGCCAGCAGGGGACAGGGAACGGATGGCTACGCCTTC.

This clonotype was seen repeatedly, ten times or more. V usage is TRBV29-1 and J usage is TRBJ1-1; maybe TRBD1 (5 bases). CDR1 and CDR2 (germline): SQVTM, ANQGSEA. Trimming pared 7 bases from V and 1 base from J, leaving 13 bases between. The CDR3 extends over 13 amino acids. CDR3 sequence (DNA): TGCAGCGGAGGGGATGGGGGGAACACTGAAGCTTTCTTT. Amino acids: CSGGDGGNTEAFF.

This clonotype has ten or more counts. The rearrangement links TRBV5-5 to TRBJ1-2; D is undetermined. The germline V gene encodes CDR1 SGHKS and CDR2 YYEKEE (reference sequence). The V end was cut by 1 base, the J end by 7 bases, with 5 bases between. The CDR3 is made up of 11 amino acids. Here the CDR3 DNA reads TGTGCCAGCAGCTTGAATGGTGGCTACACCTTC. As protein: CASSLNGGYTF.

This clonotype came up many times. The chain links TRBV7-9 to TRBJ2-7, with 8 bases lining up with TRBD2. Unmatched junction bases numbered 10, after V lost 0 bases and J lost 6 bases. The CDR3 runs 16 residues. From germline, CDR1 is SEHNR and CDR2 FQNEAQ (reference sequence). CDR3 in amino acids: CASSLALAGTSIEQYF. The CDR3 DNA reads as TGTGCCAGCAGCTTAGCTCTCGCCGGGACTAGTATCGAGCAGTACTTC.

The chain has TRBV10-2 and TRBJ2-7; no clear D. The CDR3 length is 10 residues. Trimming removed 10 bases at V and 2 bases at J, with 6 bases between. Germline CDR1 WSHSY, CDR2 SAAADI. This CDR3 reads CATGTYEQYF. The CDR3 DNA sequence: TGCGCCACAGGCACCTACGAGCAGTACTTC.

Only a few counts were recorded for this clonotype. V is TRBV29-1 and J is TRBJ2-3; perhaps TRBD2 as D (6 bases). With 6 bases removed from V and 4 bases from J, the gap between germline ends came to 17 bases. The germline V gene encodes CDR1 SQVTM and CDR2 ANQGSEA. The CDR3 has 14 amino acids. CDR3 residues: CSVPQGREADTQYF. CDR3 nucleotide sequence: TGCAGCGTCCCCCAAGGGCGGGAAGCAGATACGCAGTATTTT.

This clonotype was recorded at least ten times. The rearrangement links TRBV20-1 to TRBJ1-1, with a possible D match to TRBD1 (6 bases). The CDR3 extends over 14 amino acids. Trimming pared 3 bases from V and 4 bases from J, leaving 15 bases between. Germline values: CDR1 DFQATT, CDR2 SNEGSKA (reference sequence). The CDR3 here is CSASSWGRGTEAFF. In nucleotides, the CDR3 is TGCAGTGCTAGTTCCTGGGGCAGGGGCACTGAAGCTTTCTTT.

This clonotype was recorded many times. The chain combines TRBV18 with TRBJ2-7; 10 bases agree with TRBD2. Trimming at V came to 1 base and at J to 4 bases, leaving 7 bases not matched to a gene. The CDR3 extends over 16 amino acids. Germline loops: CDR1 KGHSH, CDR2 LQKENI. The CDR3 region is CASSPLPSGSEYEQYF. As DNA, the CDR3 is TGTGCCAGCTCACCACTCCCTAGCGGGAGTGAGTACGAGCAGTACTTC.

This clonotype was counted a single time. V gene TRBV29-1 combines with J gene TRBJ2-5; 9 bases agree with TRBD2. Germline V CDR1 and CDR2: SQVTM, ANQGSEA. The CDR3 is 18 amino acids. The junction had 22 bases not matched to a gene; V was cut back by 2 bases and J by 9 bases. CDR3 loop: CSVELGGAGLATPEAQYF. CDR3 nucleotide sequence: TGCAGCGTTGAACTCGGAGGGGCGGGACTAGCAACACCCGAGGCCCAGTACTTC.

This clonotype was detected a few times. The chain joins TRBV10-2 to TRBJ2-3; 11 positions agree with TRBD1. V was clipped by 7 bases and J by 6 bases; unmatched bases: 3. This CDR3 contains 13 residues. Germline-derived CDR1 and CDR2 are WSHSY and SAAADI. The CDR3 region is CASKRTGGDTQYF. The CDR3 coding sequence is TGCGCCAGCAAAAGGACAGGGGGCGATACGCAGTATTTT.

This clonotype has a count of ten or more. The chain has TRBV20-1 and TRBJ2-3; 7 bases align to TRBD1. CDR1 and CDR2 from the germline V gene are DFQATT and SNEGSKA (reference sequence). This CDR3 has 12 amino acids. J lost 5 bases, V lost 5 bases, and 4 bases had no gene match. The CDR3 sequence: CSADDREDTQYF. DNA for the CDR3: TGCAGTGCTGACGACAGGGAAGATACGCAGTATTTT.

The genes are TRBV20-1 and TRBJ2-5; D is uncertain. CDR3 length: 12 residues. The V end lost 0 bases, the J end lost 2 bases, and 4 bases lay between the germline ends. Looked up from germline, CDR1 is DFQATT and CDR2 is SNEGSKA (reference sequence). This chain's CDR3 is CSARDKQETQYF. As DNA, the CDR3 is TGCAGTGCTAGAGATAAACAAGAGACCCAGTACTTC.

This clonotype was seen only once. The J gene is TRBJ1-2, the V gene TRBV29-1; D gene uncertain. Germline V gene sequence: CDR1 SQVTM, CDR2 ANQGSEA. The CDR3 is made up of 15 amino acids. V lost 1 base and J lost 2, with 14 bases in between. CDR3 sequence (DNA): TGCAGCGTTGAAGGTCACGATATTCCCAACTATGGCTACACCTTC. It yields the protein CSVEGHDIPNYGYTF.

This clonotype was found a few times. This CDR3 is CASSPMSGRLYEQYF. The DNA of the CDR3 is TGTGCCAGCAGTCCTATGAGCGGGAGGCTTTACGAGCAGTACTTC. The chain is built from TRBV27 and TRBJ2-7; 9 bases line up with TRBD2. CDR3 length: 15 amino acids. The junction had 9 bases not matched to a gene; V was cut back by 5 bases and J by 4 bases. In germline, CDR1 is MNHEY, CDR2 SMNVEV (reference sequence).

In this sample, this clonotype turned up many times. The chain couples TRBV20-1 to TRBJ1-2; perhaps TRBD1 as D (5 bases). Germline V gene sequence: CDR1 DFQATT, CDR2 SNEGSKA (reference sequence). Between the trimmed V and J ends, which lost 6 bases and 8 bases, there was a span of 22 bases. The CDR3 is 14 residues long. CDR3 sequence: CSAQAQGQSGGYTF. The CDR3, as DNA: TGCAGTGCGCAAGCTCAGGGCCAATCGGGAGGCTACACCTTC.

There are many counts of this clonotype. The chain has TRBV3-1 and TRBJ2-7; no clear D. Between the trimmed V and J ends, which lost 5 bases and 3 bases, there was a span of 5 bases. This CDR3 comprises 11 residues. CDR1 LGHDT and CDR2 YNNKEL come from the germline V gene (reference sequence). CDR3 residues: CASSFHYEQYF. Here the CDR3 DNA reads TGTGCCAGCAGCTTCCACTACGAGCAGTACTTC.

The chain employs TRBV7-6 and TRBJ2-3; D gene uncertain. V gave up 2 bases and J gave up 2 bases, with 8 bases separating them. The germline V gene has CDR1 SGHVS and CDR2 FNYEAQ. The CDR3 covers 14 residues. The DNA of the CDR3 is TGTGCCAGCAGCTTACGGCGGAACACAGATACGCAGTATTTT. Encoded protein: CASSLRRNTDTQYF. Together with reference TRBV7-6 and TRBJ2-3, the CDR3 gives the full variable domain: GAGVSQSPRYKVTKRGQDVALRCDPISGHVSLYWYRQALGQGPEFLTYFNYEAQQDKSGLPNDRFSAERPEGSISTLTIQRTEQRDSAMYRCASSLRRNTDTQYFGPGTRLTVL.

The chain combines TRBV7-3 with TRBJ2-1; 10 bases are shared with TRBD2. This CDR3 is 15 amino acids long. Germline trimming cut 1 base from V and 5 bases from J; bases unmatched to any gene: 2. Germline V gene sequence: CDR1 SGHTA, CDR2 FQGTGA. The CDR3 is CASSLNLAGDNEQFF. DNA for the CDR3: TGTGCCAGCAGCTTAAACCTAGCGGGGGACAATGAGCAGTTCTTC.

There are many counts of this clonotype. CDR3 in amino acids: CASSLSLAGVDIQYF. The CDR3 DNA sequence: TGTGCCAGCAGCTTGTCACTAGCGGGAGTAGACATTCAGTACTTC. The rearrangement links TRBV11-2 to TRBJ2-4; 11 nucleotides line up with TRBD2. Germline loops: CDR1 SGHAT, CDR2 FQNNGV. V lost 3 bases and J lost 8; bases outside the gene matches: 6. The CDR3 is 15 residues long.